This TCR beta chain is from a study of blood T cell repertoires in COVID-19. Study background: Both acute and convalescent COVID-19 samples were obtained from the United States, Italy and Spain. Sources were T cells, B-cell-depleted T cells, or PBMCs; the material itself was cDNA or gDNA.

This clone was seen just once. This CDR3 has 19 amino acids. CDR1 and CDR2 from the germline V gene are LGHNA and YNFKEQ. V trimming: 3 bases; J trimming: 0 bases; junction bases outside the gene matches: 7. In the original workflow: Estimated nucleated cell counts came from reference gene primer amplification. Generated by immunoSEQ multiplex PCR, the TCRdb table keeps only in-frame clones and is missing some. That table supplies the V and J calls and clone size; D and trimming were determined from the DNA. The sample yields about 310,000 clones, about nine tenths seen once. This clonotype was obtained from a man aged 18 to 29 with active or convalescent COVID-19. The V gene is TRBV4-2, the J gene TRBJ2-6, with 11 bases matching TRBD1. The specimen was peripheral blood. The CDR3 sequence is CASSQPGQGAYSGANVLTF. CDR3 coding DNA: TGTGCCAGCAGCCAGCCCGGACAGGGGGCCTACTCTGGGGCCAACGTCCTGACTTTC.